This TCR beta chain was documented in a study of siplizumab effects on memory and regulatory T cells. About this clone: Its antigen is not known.

The V segment lost 5 bases and the J segment 2 bases; nucleotides outside the gene matches: 7. CDR1 MDHEN and CDR2 SYDVKM come from the germline V gene. The CDR3 is 15 residues long. Regarding the study as a whole: Naive or memory phenotype assignment was not possible for roughly 80-97% of proliferating CD4+ or CD8+ clones. Suppressive function of proliferating Tregs from siplizumab cultures was not confirmed.

TCR templates numbering 95,000 to 100,000 were assayed per sample. TCRdb keeps only in-frame clones here, not all; method: immunoSEQ multiplex PCR. This sample has about 100,000 clones; 85% to 95% occur once, and the top ten carry over 0.55%. This clonotype was sampled from a human donor in good health. Sample: Tregs sorted from blood. The V and J genes are TRBV28 and TRBJ2-7; 9 bases match TRBD2. The CDR3: CASSEAAGGTYEQYF. In DNA form, the CDR3 reads TGTGCCAGCAGTGAAGCAGCGGGAGGAACCTACGAGCAGTACTTC.